These 3 T cell receptor beta chains came from one sample sequenced in a study of CD8 T cells in ankylosing spondylitis. One entry per CDR3 protein, called by TCRdb with MiXCR from the 5' RACE reads. This sample yields 85,000 to 100,000 distinct CDR3 sequences, of which 8.5% to 9% are seen a single time; 5.1% belongs to the top ten. Sequenced material: blood, either unsorted or a sorted T cell fraction (not recorded which). Receptors originate from a male donor with ankylosing spondylitis or in good health (not recorded which).

There are many counts of this clonotype. The chain uses TRBV15 and TRBJ2-1, with D perhaps matching TRBD1 (6 bases). Germline V gives CDR1 LNHNV, CDR2 YYDKDF (reference sequence). Trimming stripped 2 bases from V and 7 bases from J, with 12 bases between. The CDR3 covers 14 residues. As DNA, the CDR3 is TGTGCCACCAGCAGAACAGGGTCTTGGAATGAGCAGTTCTTC. It encodes CATSRTGSWNEQFF.

This clonotype was counted many times. The chain has TRBV12-3 or TRBV12-4 and TRBJ2-1, with 10 bases fitting TRBD1. The CDR3 sequence is 14 residues long. V lost 9 bases and J lost 6; bases outside the gene matches: 8. The CDR3 nucleotides read TGTGCCAGTAGCCGACAGGGGGCTGTCAATGAGCAGTTCTTC. It codes for CASSRQGAVNEQFF.

The chain couples TRBV5-5 to TRBJ1-2; tentative D call: TRBD1 (5 bases). This CDR3 is built from 14 residues. V was pared by 4 bases and J by 7 bases, with 17 bases between. Germline V gene sequence: CDR1 SGHKS, CDR2 YYEKEE (reference sequence). The CDR3, as DNA: TGTGCCAGCAGCGACGGTCAGGGCACCAGTGGCTACACCTTC. Translated, it gives CASSDGQGTSGYTF.